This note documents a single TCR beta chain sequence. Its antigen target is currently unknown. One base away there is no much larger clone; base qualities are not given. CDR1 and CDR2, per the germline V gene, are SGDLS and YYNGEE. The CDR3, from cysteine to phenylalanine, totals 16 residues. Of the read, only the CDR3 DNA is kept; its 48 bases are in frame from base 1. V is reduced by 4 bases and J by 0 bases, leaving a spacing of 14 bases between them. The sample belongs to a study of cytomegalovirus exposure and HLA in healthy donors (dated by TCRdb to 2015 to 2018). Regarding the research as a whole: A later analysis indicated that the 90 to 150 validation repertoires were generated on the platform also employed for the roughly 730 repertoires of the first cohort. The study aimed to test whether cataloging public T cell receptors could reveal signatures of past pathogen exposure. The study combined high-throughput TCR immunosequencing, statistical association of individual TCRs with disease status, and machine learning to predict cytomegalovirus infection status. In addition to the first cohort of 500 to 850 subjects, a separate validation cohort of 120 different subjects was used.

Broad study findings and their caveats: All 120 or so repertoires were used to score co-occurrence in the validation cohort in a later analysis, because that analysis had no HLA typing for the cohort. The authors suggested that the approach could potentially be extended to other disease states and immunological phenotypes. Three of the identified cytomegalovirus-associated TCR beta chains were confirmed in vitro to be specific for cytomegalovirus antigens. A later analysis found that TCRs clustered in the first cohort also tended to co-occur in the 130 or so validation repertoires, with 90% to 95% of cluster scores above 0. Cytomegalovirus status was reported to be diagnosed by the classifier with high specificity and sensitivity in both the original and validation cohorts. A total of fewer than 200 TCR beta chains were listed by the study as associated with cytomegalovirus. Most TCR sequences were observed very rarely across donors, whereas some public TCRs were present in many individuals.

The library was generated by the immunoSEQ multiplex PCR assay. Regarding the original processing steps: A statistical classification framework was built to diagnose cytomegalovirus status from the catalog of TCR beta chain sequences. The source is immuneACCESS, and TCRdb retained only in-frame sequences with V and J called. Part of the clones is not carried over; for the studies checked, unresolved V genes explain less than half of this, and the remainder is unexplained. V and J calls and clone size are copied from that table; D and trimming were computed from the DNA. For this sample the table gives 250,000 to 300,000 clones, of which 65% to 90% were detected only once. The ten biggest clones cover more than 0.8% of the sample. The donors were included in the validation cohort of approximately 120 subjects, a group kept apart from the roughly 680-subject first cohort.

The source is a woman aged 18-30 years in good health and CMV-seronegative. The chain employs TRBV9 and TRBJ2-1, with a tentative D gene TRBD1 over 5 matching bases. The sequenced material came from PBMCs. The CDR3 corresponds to CASSPEGVSSYNEQFF. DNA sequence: TGTGCCAGCAGCCCCGAAGGGGTGAGCTCCTACAATGAGCAGTTCTTC.